This entry features one T cell receptor beta chain sequence. No DNA is given; TCRdb re-called the 5' RACE reads and lists each CDR3 protein once. The sample's table shows 350,000 to 450,000 distinct CDR3 sequences. This sample was included in a study of T cells expressing NK-cell markers. The wider study: The authors derived TCR beta repertoires from sorted CD3+CD56+NKG2C+, CD3+CD56+NKG2C- and CD3+CD56-NKG2C+ T cells.

Sequenced: blood T cells: a sorted CD56 or NKG2C T cell subset, CD4+ or CD8+ T cells, or bulk PBMC T cells (not recorded which). The clonotype comes from a man between 18 and 69 years old in good health.

The CDR3 loop is CASRPHRDTKNTEAFF. The chain carries TRBV28 and TRBJ1-1; the D gene TCRdb calls, TRBD1, cannot be checked with no DNA. CDR3 length: 16 residues. Germline CDR1 MDHEN, CDR2 SYDVKM.